This section outlines one T cell receptor beta chain sequence together with its context. Its antigen is not identified. The data derive from a study of post-analysis software for immune sequencing data. Study-level information: Disease trajectories encompassed relapsing-remitting, secondary progressive and progressive-relapsing multiple sclerosis. Study results and caveats: Those samples that were prepared in the same batch co-clustered strongly by F measure. Compared with controls, patients had more of about 5 TRBV segments, including TRBV5-6, TRBV5-1 and TRBV20-1. In multiple sclerosis, normalized Chao1 diversity was significantly below that of controls.

Germline values: CDR1 LGHDT, CDR2 YNNKEL (reference sequence). The trim removed 8 bases at V and 2 bases at J, leaving 5 bases unmatched. The CDR3 extends over 14 amino acids. The authors incorporated unique molecular identifiers into the TCR beta cDNA libraries. TCRdb called the PCR reads again in MiXCR, with one record for every CDR3 protein. Counted here are roughly 540,000 distinct CDR3 sequences, roughly 34% occurring once; the ten biggest clones make up around 5.9%. The chain has TRBV3-1 and TRBJ2-3, with 9 bases fitting TRBD2. This TCR was recovered from a girl under 18 with multiple sclerosis. The sample was blood. CDR3 in DNA: TGTGCCAGCCGGCGGGGGGGACCCACAGATACGCAGTATTTT. Its translation is CASRRGGPTDTQYF.